This TCR beta chain was observed in a study of T cell responses to AZD1222 COVID-19 vaccine. Turning to the study itself: Both about-4-week and about-12-week second-dose recipients were combined. General study results and limits: There were mostly white British donors and more females than males, and clonal diversity was possibly underestimated. When two AZD1222 doses had been given, Spike-specific TCR breadth and depth rose.

In its sample, this clone was seen a few times. As yet, its antigen is unknown. The V segment lost 1 base and the J segment 1 base; nucleotides outside the gene matches: 4. CDR3 length: 14 residues. The V gene's germline CDR1 is SQVTM and CDR2 ANQGSEA. Libraries were prepared by immunoSEQ multiplex PCR; TCRdb keeps only in-frame clonotypes and omits some of them. This table holds around 90,000 clones, roughly 84% found once. V usage is TRBV29-1 and J usage is TRBJ2-7; 7 bases are a match to TRBD1. The TCR comes from an adult in good health. Material: peripheral blood, obtained on day 0 of AZD1222 vaccination. CDR3 sequence: CSVEAPGQSYEQYF. In DNA, the CDR3 is TGCAGCGTTGAAGCACCGGGACAGTCCTACGAGCAGTACTTC.